This entry lists 26 T cell receptor beta chains sequenced from one sample in a study of T cells in Graves' hyperthyroidism and ophthalmopathy. RNA transcripts yielded amplified TCR beta CDR3 regions. During a first-round RT-PCR of the TCR CDR3, the HTBI primer set was used. In TCRdb, the multiplex PCR reads were re-called with MiXCR into one record per CDR3 protein. The sample holds 500,000 to 600,000 distinct CDR3 sequences, 40% to 55% seen once. The sample taken for sequencing was peripheral blood or thyroid tissue (not recorded which). These receptors came from an adult woman with Graves' disease, either hyperthyroidism or ophthalmopathy (not recorded which).

The J gene is TRBJ2-7, the V gene TRBV2; D is unclear. CDR1 SNHLY and CDR2 FYNNEI come from the germline V gene. This CDR3 is 14 amino acids long. The germline V and J ends were trimmed by 6 bases and 4 bases, with 16 bases remaining between them. The CDR3 nucleotides are TGTGCCAGCAGCCACGACCCGCGGCGTTACGAGCAGTACTTC. Encoded protein: CASSHDPRRYEQYF.

The chain combines TRBV7-2 with TRBJ1-4; 10 bases fit TRBD1. The V segment lost 5 bases and the J segment 7 bases; nucleotides outside the gene matches: 7. Germline assignment: CDR1 SGHTA and CDR2 FQGNSA. The CDR3 sequence is 15 residues long. The CDR3 protein is CASSTRQGAGEKLFF. The CDR3 DNA reads as TGTGCCAGCAGCACCAGACAGGGGGCCGGTGAAAAACTGTTTTTT.

This clonotype showed up many times. The chain uses TRBV2 and TRBJ1-2; D is possibly TRBD1 (5 bases). Trimming cost V 8 bases and J 3 bases, with 13 bases left between them. CDR1 is SNHLY and CDR2 is FYNNEI in the germline V gene. The CDR3 contains 13 residues. The CDR3 loop is CASARGIDYGYTF. For the CDR3, the DNA is TGTGCCAGCGCCCGGGGGATCGACTATGGCTACACCTTC.

Ten or more counts support this clonotype. The gene calls are TRBV7-6 and TRBJ2-5; TRBD2 might be the D (7 bases). The CDR3 runs 16 residues. V dropped 1 base and J dropped 4 bases, with 16 bases sitting between them. CDR1 is SGHVS and CDR2 is FNYEAQ in the germline V gene. As DNA, the CDR3 is TGTGCCAGCAGCTTAGAGAGGGGGGGGTATGTAGAGACCCAGTACTTC. Amino acids: CASSLERGGYVETQYF. Looking up the rest from reference TRBV7-6 and TRBJ2-5 gives the full variable domain: GAGVSQSPRYKVTKRGQDVALRCDPISGHVSLYWYRQALGQGPEFLTYFNYEAQQDKSGLPNDRFSAERPEGSISTLTIQRTEQRDSAMYRCASSLERGGYVETQYFGPGTRLLVL.

This clonotype was recorded many times. This sequence joins TRBV7-8 and TRBJ1-2, with D possibly being TRBD1 (5 bases). The CDR3 is 15 residues long. Germline-derived CDR1 and CDR2 are SGHVS and FQNEAQ. V was cut by 3 bases and J by 6 bases, with 17 bases left in between. In DNA, the CDR3 is TGTGCCAGCAGCTTGCCCAGGGTCCCGGTCAATGGCTACACCTTC. Translated: CASSLPRVPVNGYTF.

The chain uses TRBV10-1 and TRBJ2-1, with D possibly being TRBD1 (5 bases). Germline V lookup: CDR1 WNHNN, CDR2 SYGVQD (reference sequence). V was trimmed by 3 bases and J by 2 bases, leaving 14 bases between them. This CDR3 contains 16 residues. Here the CDR3 DNA reads TGCGCCAGCAGTGACTCGGGCAGGGAACCCTACAATGAGCAGTTCTTC. Translating gives CASSDSGREPYNEQFF.

The chain carries TRBV7-8 and TRBJ1-5, with D perhaps matching TRBD1 (5 bases). This CDR3 is built from 15 residues. Germline V CDR1 and CDR2: SGHVS, FQNEAQ. Trimming cost V 1 base and J 11 bases, with 18 bases left between them. This chain's CDR3 is CASSLGAGHGETQHF. CDR3 DNA: TGTGCCAGCAGCTTAGGGGCAGGGCATGGGGAGACCCAGCATTTT.

The chain uses TRBV7-6 and TRBJ1-4; no clear D. The germline V gene has CDR1 SGHVS and CDR2 FNYEAQ. The CDR3 is 10 residues long. V was shortened by 11 bases and J by 6 bases, with 7 bases between the two germline ends. CDR3 region: CAPQDEKLFF. CDR3 sequence (DNA): TGTGCCCCCCAGGATGAAAAACTGTTTTTT.

This clonotype was seen ten or more times. The V call is TRBV20-1, the J call TRBJ2-7, with 12 positions matching TRBD2. Germline values: CDR1 DFQATT, CDR2 SNEGSKA (reference sequence). Trimming cost V 3 bases and J 3 bases; bases outside gene matches: 3. The CDR3 has 14 residues. The CDR3: CSASGTSGYYEQYF. CDR3 nucleotides: TGCAGTGCTAGCGGGACTAGCGGGTACTACGAGCAGTACTTC.

Only a few counts were recorded for this clonotype. This chain links TRBV7-2 with TRBJ2-2; D is possibly TRBD2 (5 bases). The CDR3 covers 14 residues. The germline CDR1 and CDR2 sequences are SGHTA and FQGNSA. Trimming removed 4 bases at V and 2 bases at J, with 8 bases between. CDR3 nucleotide sequence: TGTGCCAGCAGCTCCCGACTAAACACCGGGGAGCTGTTTTTT. Translation gives CASSSRLNTGELFF.

This clonotype has ten or more counts. The CDR3 DNA reads as TGTGCCAGCAGTTACGGGACAGGGGACTATGGCTACACCTTC. Amino acids: CASSYGTGDYGYTF. This chain joins TRBV6-6 and TRBJ1-2, with 10 bases that match TRBD1. V shed 2 bases and J 3 bases; nucleotides not matched to a gene: 0. CDR1 and CDR2 from the germline V gene are MNHNY and SVGAGI (reference sequence). The CDR3 consists of 14 residues.

The chain employs TRBV15 and TRBJ2-2; 13 bases fit TRBD2. This CDR3 is 16 amino acids long. The ends lost 4 bases at V and 6 bases at J; junction bases unmatched: 5. Germline CDR1 LNHNV, CDR2 YYDKDF (reference sequence). The CDR3 DNA is TGTGCCACCAGCACCGAAGGACTAGCGGGAGCCGGGGAGCTGTTTTTT. It codes for CATSTEGLAGAGELFF.

This chain links TRBV7-2 with TRBJ2-7; TRBD1 might be the D (6 bases). This CDR3 has 17 amino acids. Germline loops: CDR1 SGHTA, CDR2 FQGNSA. The ends were cut back, 5 bases at V and 3 bases at J, with 23 bases in the middle. The CDR3 region has the DNA TGTGCCAGCAGCACCGACCCAGGGGCGGACTTCCTCTACGAGCAGTACTTC. This encodes CASSTDPGADFLYEQYF.

This clonotype has ten or more counts. The chain joins TRBV9 to TRBJ1-2, with D tentatively TRBD1 (5 bases). There are 13 residues in the CDR3. V dropped 3 bases and J dropped 4 bases, with 10 bases sitting between them. CDR1 is SGDLS, CDR2 YYNGEE, per germline. CDR3 sequence reads: CASSEGSAYGYTF. The DNA of the CDR3 is TGTGCCAGCAGCGAGGGGAGTGCCTATGGCTACACCTTC.

This clonotype showed up many times. The chain links TRBV7-2 to TRBJ1-3; D perhaps matches TRBD1 (5 bases). Germline CDR1 reads SGHTA; CDR2 reads FQGNSA. The CDR3 is 16 residues long. The V gene lost 5 bases and the J gene lost 4 bases, with 18 bases spanning the gap. The CDR3 DNA reads TGTGCCAGCAGCCCGCTTGTCACAGGAGGAGGAAACACCATATATTTT. Its protein is CASSPLVTGGGNTIYF.

The V and J genes are TRBV4-3 and TRBJ1-2, with D unresolved. The germline V gene has CDR1 LGHNA and CDR2 YSLEER. The V end was cut by 0 bases, the J end by 10 bases, with 9 bases between. The CDR3 totals 12 residues. CDR3 nucleotides: TGCGCCAGCAGCCAAGAGGCACGGCACTACACCTTC. Translating it yields CASSQEARHYTF.

The chain couples TRBV10-2 to TRBJ1-6; 9 nucleotides match TRBD1. Trimming removed 6 bases from V and 7 bases from J; junction bases left unmatched: 10. This CDR3 has 16 residues. Germline V CDR1 and CDR2: WSHSY, SAAADI. CDR3 loop: CASRGTTGGGNSPLHF. The DNA for the CDR3 is TGCGCCAGCAGGGGGACTACAGGGGGCGGAAATTCACCCCTCCACTTT.

As concerns this clonotype: The junction departs from the called germline gene at one end, perhaps through a read error. This sequence joins TRBV6-5 and TRBJ1-1; 8 nucleotides align to TRBD1. CDR3 size: 15 residues. Germline V gene lookup returns CDR1 MNHEY and CDR2 SVGAGI. The CDR3 sequence is CAISGEDRDSTEAFF. The DNA of the CDR3 is TGTGCCATCAGTGGGGAGGACAGGGACTCCACTGAAGCTTTCTTT.

About this clonotype: An end of the junction does not agree with germline; a read error may underlie this. V usage is TRBV19 and J usage is TRBJ2-6, with 7 positions matching TRBD1. The germline gives CDR1 LNHDA, CDR2 SQIVND (reference sequence). This CDR3 comprises 14 residues. This CDR3 is CASSPSTGMNTEAF. The CDR3 nucleotides are TGTGCCAGTAGTCCATCGACAGGGATGAACACTGAAGCTTTC.

This clonotype was seen more than once but under ten times. A much larger clonotype is one base distant, so this may be a read error. The chain links TRBV12-3 or TRBV12-4 to TRBJ2-5; possible D gene TRBD1, 6 bases. The CDR3 extends over 14 amino acids. Trimming shortened V by 11 bases and J by 1 base, and 17 bases separated the two germline ends. Written as DNA, the CDR3 is TGTGCCGGCACTCCCAGGGGTTCCCAAGAGACCCAGTACTTC. Amino acids: CAGTPRGSQETQYF.

The chain joins TRBV7-2 to TRBJ2-7; D tentatively reads TRBD1 or TRBD2 (5 bases each). CDR1 is SGHTA, CDR2 FQGNSA, per germline. Trimming removed 5 bases from V and 6 bases from J, with 17 bases in between. The CDR3 is 14 amino acids. This CDR3 is CASSTRGFSAEQYF. Written as DNA, the CDR3 is TGTGCCAGCAGCACTCGGGGCTTTAGCGCCGAGCAGTACTTC.

The V call is TRBV20-1, the J call TRBJ1-6; 7 nucleotides line up with TRBD1. The CDR3 length is 15 residues. CDR1 and CDR2 from the germline V gene are DFQATT and SNEGSKA (reference sequence). V shed 3 bases, J shed 7 bases, and the junction held 9 bases outside the gene matches. The CDR3 sequence: CSARTTGQTNSPLHF. In DNA, the CDR3 is TGCAGTGCTAGGACTACGGGACAGACAAATTCACCCCTCCACTTT.

This clonotype was counted ten times or more. V gene TRBV10-3 combines with J gene TRBJ1-2; 10 nucleotides match TRBD1. The CDR3 sequence is 16 residues long. Per the germline V gene, CDR1 is ENHRY and CDR2 is SYGVKD. Trimming took 3 bases from V and 8 from J; bases not matched to a gene: 12. In DNA form, the CDR3 reads TGTGCCATCAGTGACCCTCGGGGACAGGGGACGGCCGGCTACACCTTC. Residues: CAISDPRGQGTAGYTF.

In this sample, this clonotype turned up many times. This chain joins TRBV11-2 and TRBJ1-4, with D unclear. Trimming shortened V by 3 bases and J by 10 bases, and 12 bases separated the two germline ends. The CDR3 contains 13 residues. The germline V gene encodes CDR1 SGHAT and CDR2 FQNNGV. CDR3 nucleotides: TGTGCCAGCAGCTTGAATCGCTGGGGAAAACTGTTTTTT. It specifies CASSLNRWGKLFF.

The V and J genes are TRBV3-1 and TRBJ1-5; unclear D gene. Germline assignment: CDR1 LGHDT and CDR2 YNNKEL (reference sequence). The CDR3 totals 14 residues. V lost 0 bases and J lost 7, with 10 bases in between. The CDR3 is CASSQEAGSQPQHF. CDR3 DNA sequence: TGTGCCAGCAGCCAAGAGGCAGGCTCCCAGCCCCAGCATTTT.

The chain joins TRBV9 to TRBJ2-3; 7 positions agree with TRBD2. The CDR3 is made up of 15 amino acids. V gave up 1 base and J gave up 1 base; unmatched junction bases: 3. CDR1 and CDR2 (germline): SGDLS, YYNGEE. The CDR3 protein is CASSVTSAGTDTQYF. The CDR3 DNA is TGTGCCAGCAGCGTAACTAGCGCCGGCACAGATACGCAGTATTTT.